Following are 21 T cell receptor beta chains from one sample sequenced in a study of shared clonotypes between healthy human individuals (dated by TCRdb to between 2020 and 2021). The library relied on the immunoSEQ multiplex PCR assay. This immuneACCESS table, as held by TCRdb, lists in-frame sequences with V and J called but not all clones. Of the missing ones, under half trace to an unresolved V gene in checked studies; the others have no known cause. The sample table contains roughly 2.2 million clones; only one count was recorded for 90% to 95% of them. The ten largest clones capture 0.39% of the sample. The sample taken for sequencing was naive CD4+ T cells from PBMCs. The cell subset or site label here, explained by the study, means: CD45RA+ positively selected. These receptors were taken from a man aged 18 to 29 in good health. Some clones in this sample may be carry-over from other donors' samples.

The chain has TRBV28 and TRBJ1-5; weak D call: TRBD1 (6 bases). The CDR3 length is 16 residues. Germline V lookup: CDR1 MDHEN, CDR2 SYDVKM. Trimming stripped 5 bases from V and 1 base from J, with 15 bases between. CDR3 protein: CASSPDGGRSNQPQHF. The CDR3 DNA sequence: TGTGCCAGCAGTCCCGATGGGGGCAGGAGCAATCAGCCCCAGCATTTT. The variable domain in full, with the rest retrieved from reference TRBV28 and TRBJ1-5, is DVKVTQSSRYLVKRTGEKVFLECVQDMDHENMFWYRQDPGLGLRLIYFSYDVKMKEKGDIPEGYSVSREKKERFSLILESASTNQTSMYLCASSPDGGRSNQPQHFGDGTRLSIL.

The V and J genes are TRBV5-1 and TRBJ2-1, with D possibly matching TRBD2 (5 bases). Between the trimmed V and J ends, which lost 4 bases and 2 bases, there was a span of 13 bases. This CDR3 has 15 amino acids. CDR1 is SGHRS, CDR2 YFSETQ, per germline. CDR3 sequence reads: CASSRRGSPYNEQFF. The CDR3 region has the DNA TGCGCCAGCAGCCGCCGCGGGTCCCCCTACAATGAGCAGTTCTTC.

This chain links TRBV5-4 with TRBJ2-5; 12 bases map to TRBD1. This CDR3 has 15 residues. The germline CDR1 and CDR2 sequences are SGHNT and YYREEE (reference sequence). V lost 3 bases and J lost 3; bases outside the gene matches: 3. The CDR3 region has the DNA TGTGCCAGCAGCTCGGGACAGGGGGCTAAAGAGACCCAGTACTTC. Translation: CASSSGQGAKETQYF.

This chain connects TRBV4-3 to TRBJ2-7; no reliable D call. V shed 0 bases and J shed 6 bases, with 12 bases lying between them. This CDR3 region has 14 residues. Germline V CDR1 and CDR2: LGHNA, YSLEER. In DNA, the CDR3 is TGCGCCAGCAGCCAAGATTGGGCCCTGGGCGAGCAGTACTTC. This sequence encodes CASSQDWALGEQYF.

Remarks on this clone: Other DNA sequences in this specimen translate into the identical CDR3. This chain connects TRBV28 to TRBJ2-3; D is unresolved. V lost 2 bases and J lost 0, with 3 bases in between. CDR1 and CDR2 from the germline V gene are MDHEN and SYDVKM. The CDR3 loop spans 13 amino acids. CDR3 sequence: CASSLVSTDTQYF. CDR3 in DNA: TGTGCCAGCAGTTTAGTCAGCACAGATACGCAGTATTTT.

Concerning this clone itself: The sample contains more than one DNA sequence encoding this CDR3. The CDR3 spells CSVPQGNTIYF. In DNA, the CDR3 is TGCAGCGTTCCCCAGGGAAACACCATATATTTT. This sequence joins TRBV29-1 and TRBJ1-3; the D is unclear. Germline CDR1 SQVTM, CDR2 ANQGSEA. The ends were cut back, 5 bases at V and 4 bases at J, with 6 bases in the middle. This CDR3 spans 11 amino acids. The variable domain in full, with the rest retrieved from reference TRBV29-1 and TRBJ1-3, is SAVISQKPSRDICQRGTSLTIQCQVDSQVTMMFWYRQQPGQSLTLIATANQGSEATYESGFVIDKFPISRPNLTFSTLTVSNMSPEDSSIYLCSVPQGNTIYFGEGSWLTVV.

The rearrangement uses TRBV28 and TRBJ2-7; D may be TRBD1 (5 bases). CDR3 length equals 15 residues. Per the germline V gene, CDR1 is MDHEN and CDR2 is SYDVKM. The V and J ends lost 6 bases and 4 bases respectively, with 19 bases between them. The CDR3 DNA is TGTGCCAGCAGCCCTACAGGAACCGGTGGATACGAGCAGTACTTC. It yields the protein CASSPTGTGGYEQYF. Full variable domain (rest looked up from reference TRBV28 and TRBJ2-7): DVKVTQSSRYLVKRTGEKVFLECVQDMDHENMFWYRQDPGLGLRLIYFSYDVKMKEKGDIPEGYSVSREKKERFSLILESASTNQTSMYLCASSPTGTGGYEQYFGPGTRLTVT.

This clone was counted a single time. The chain has TRBV2 and TRBJ2-5, with D tentatively TRBD2 (6 bases). This CDR3 spans 14 amino acids. Trimming took 8 bases from V and 7 from J, leaving 20 bases between them. The germline V gene encodes CDR1 SNHLY and CDR2 FYNNEI. CDR3 in amino acids: CASALPGGQGTQYF. The CDR3, as DNA: TGTGCCAGCGCCCTACCCGGGGGTCAGGGGACCCAGTACTTC.

The V and J genes are TRBV7-9 and TRBJ2-3; TRBD1 matches at 9 bases. The CDR3 has 16 amino acids. Germline V gene lookup returns CDR1 SEHNR and CDR2 FQNEAQ (reference sequence). Trimming removed 5 bases from V and 0 bases from J; junction bases left unmatched: 6. CDR3 in DNA: TGTGCCAGCAGCAGATGGACAGGGGCAAGCACAGATACGCAGTATTTT. This codes for CASSRWTGASTDTQYF.

The V and J genes are TRBV6-6 and TRBJ1-3; D is ambiguous. Germline-derived CDR1 and CDR2 are MNHNY and SVGAGI (reference sequence). This CDR3 spans 16 amino acids. The V gene lost 2 bases and the J gene lost 13 bases, with 24 bases spanning the gap. CDR3 protein: CASSYQATPGLVSIYF. The DNA for the CDR3 is TGTGCCAGCAGTTACCAGGCTACTCCCGGATTGGTCTCGATATATTTT.

Details on this clone: Other DNA sequences in the sample encode the same CDR3. This chain connects TRBV15 to TRBJ2-1; D unclear. This CDR3 has 12 residues. V gave up 1 base and J gave up 6 bases, with 4 bases separating them. Germline CDR1 LNHNV, CDR2 YYDKDF (reference sequence). The CDR3 spells CATSRGGNEQFF. CDR3 nucleotides: TGTGCCACCAGCAGAGGGGGCAATGAGCAGTTCTTC.

J is TRBJ2-3 and V is TRBV12-2; the tabulated D call, TRBD2, remains unverified against the DNA. TRBV12-2 corresponds to a pseudogene. CDR3 length: 17 amino acids. CDR3 loop: CASRFGTSGSVTDTQYF. The CDR3 DNA follows: TGTGCAAGTCGCTTTGGGACTAGCGGGAGTGTCACAGATACGCAGTATTTT.

Of note for this clone: A read error may explain this, as a much larger clone is one base away. The sample contains more than one DNA sequence encoding this CDR3. V and J are TRBV7-2 and TRBJ1-1, with D unresolved. The CDR3 has 14 residues. Germline CDR1 is SGHTA and CDR2 is FQGNSA. Deletions cut 1 base from V and 1 base from J, with 7 bases between. For the CDR3, the DNA is TGTGCCAGCAGCTTAGGAGGGTCGAACACTGAAGCTTTCTTT. Residues: CASSLGGSNTEAFF.

The V call is TRBV6-5, the J call TRBJ1-2, with D maybe TRBD1 (5 bases). Germline V gene sequence: CDR1 MNHEY, CDR2 SVGAGI. V was shortened by 6 bases and J by 3 bases, with 11 bases between the two germline ends. The CDR3 covers 13 residues. CDR3 in DNA: TGTGCCAGCAGGGCCGGGGGTTACTATGGCTACACCTTC. As protein: CASRAGGYYGYTF.

This chain connects TRBV27 to TRBJ2-2; no definite D call. The CDR3 is 14 residues long. Trimming left V 6 bases short and J 2 bases short, with 10 bases between. Germline lookup yields CDR1 MNHEY and CDR2 SMNVEV (reference sequence). CDR3 in amino acids: CASRKGPNTGELFF. The DNA of the CDR3 is TGTGCCAGCAGGAAGGGCCCAAACACCGGGGAGCTGTTTTTT.

With respect to this clone: This specimen includes other DNA sequences encoding the same CDR3. The chain employs TRBV28 and TRBJ2-1; D call uncertain. The CDR3 totals 10 residues. V gave up 8 bases and J gave up 4 bases, with 3 bases separating them. The germline gives CDR1 MDHEN, CDR2 SYDVKM. The CDR3 region is CASGYNEQFF. CDR3 in DNA: TGTGCCAGCGGTTACAATGAGCAGTTCTTC.

In regard to this clone: Other nucleotide sequences from this sample produce the same CDR3. The chain joins TRBV29-1 to TRBJ1-2; TRBD1 aligns across 7 bases. The V segment lost 1 base and the J segment 1 base; nucleotides outside the gene matches: 0. The CDR3 extends over 13 amino acids. From germline, CDR1 is SQVTM and CDR2 ANQGSEA. CDR3 amino acids: CSVEGQGNYGYTF. CDR3 nucleotides: TGCAGCGTTGAAGGACAGGGTAACTATGGCTACACCTTC.

The rearrangement joins TRBV6-5 to TRBJ1-6; TRBD1 matches 9 bases. V shed 8 bases, J shed 10 bases, and the junction held 9 bases outside the gene matches. CDR1 and CDR2 (germline): MNHEY, SVGAGI. The CDR3 contains 14 residues. CDR3 sequence (DNA): TGTGCCAGCGCTTGGGGACAGGGTACATCACCCCTCCACTTT. Protein product: CASAWGQGTSPLHF.

This clone was observed once. This same CDR3 is encoded by further DNA sequences in the sample. This chain uses TRBV5-8 with TRBJ2-5; 9 nucleotides agree with TRBD1. V shed 4 bases and J 3 bases; nucleotides not matched to a gene: 7. Germline V gene data show CDR1 as SGHTS and CDR2 as YDEGEE. The CDR3 is 15 amino acids. The CDR3 DNA follows: TGTGCCAGCAGCCCGGGGACAGGGAAAAAAGAGACCCAGTACTTC. This codes for CASSPGTGKKETQYF.

The chain joins TRBV29-1 to TRBJ1-1; D remains unclear. The CDR3 covers 13 residues. Per germline, CDR1 SQVTM and CDR2 ANQGSEA. V was shortened by 3 bases and J by 4 bases, with 12 bases between the two germline ends. The CDR3 DNA reads as TGCAGCGTTGAGATTAACCCCGGCACTGAAGCTTTCTTT. It specifies CSVEINPGTEAFF.

This sequence joins TRBV2 and TRBJ2-2; no clear D gene. Trimming took 3 bases from V and 8 from J, leaving 10 bases between them. CDR1 and CDR2 from the germline V gene are SNHLY and FYNNEI. The CDR3 is made up of 13 amino acids. CDR3 DNA: TGTGCCAGCAGTGACGCAATGGCTGGGGAGCTGTTTTTT. Amino acids: CASSDAMAGELFF.